This is a list of T cell receptor beta chains from one sample in a study of CD8+CD57+ T cells in acquired aplastic anemia. MiXCR, run by TCRdb on the reads, gives a single entry per CDR3 protein. The sample yields some 190,000 distinct CDR3 sequences, 40% to 55% seen once. Source material: sorted CD4+, CD8+, or CD8+CD57+ T cells (not recorded which) from PBMCs. The receptors come from a human donor in good health. Each CDR3 is given with its conserved first and last residue. The D gene is left open where the match is weak. Only some rows state a clone size, as once, few, many or a class for expanded clones.

d_gene: -; abundance: -; v_gene: TRBV20-1; j_gene: TRBJ1-5; CDR3aa: CSARDLSRSNQPQHF; CDR3nt: TGCAGTGCTAGAGATTTATCCAGGAGTAATCAGCCCCAGCATTTT
d_gene: TRBD2; abundance: -; v_gene: TRBV20-1; j_gene: TRBJ2-1; CDR3aa: CSARDQGLGDHGAQFF; CDR3nt: TGCAGTGCTAGAGATCAGGGACTAGGGGACCATGGGGCGCAGTTCTTC
d_gene: -; abundance: -; v_gene: TRBV24-1; j_gene: TRBJ2-7; CDR3aa: CATSDRQDLSYEQYF; CDR3nt: TGTGCCACCAGTGATAGGCAGGATCTCTCCTACGAGCAGTACTTC
d_gene: -; abundance: many; v_gene: TRBV2; j_gene: TRBJ2-7; CDR3aa: CASRGFYEQYF; CDR3nt: TGTGCCAGCAGAGGGTTCTACGAGCAGTACTTC
d_gene: -; abundance: few; v_gene: TRBV6-5; j_gene: TRBJ1-1; CDR3aa: CASSYDPRAEAFF; CDR3nt: TGTGCCAGCAGTTACGACCCAAGGGCTGAAGCTTTCTTT
d_gene: -; abundance: many; v_gene: TRBV20-1; j_gene: TRBJ1-1; CDR3aa: CSARAEAFF; CDR3nt: TGCAGTGCTAGGGCTGAAGCTTTCTTT
d_gene: -; abundance: many; v_gene: TRBV5-5; j_gene: TRBJ1-5; CDR3aa: CASSIRGYNQPQHF; CDR3nt: TGTGCCAGCAGCATCCGGGGCTATAATCAGCCCCAGCATTTT
d_gene: -; abundance: -; v_gene: TRBV3-1; j_gene: TRBJ2-7; CDR3aa: CASSQMAYEQYF; CDR3nt: TGTGCCAGCAGCCAAATGGCTTACGAGCAGTACTTC
d_gene: TRBD1; abundance: -; v_gene: TRBV29-1; j_gene: TRBJ2-7; CDR3aa: CSVDRGYEQYF; CDR3nt: TGCAGCGTTGACAGGGGGTACGAGCAGTACTTC
d_gene: -; abundance: many; v_gene: TRBV7-9; j_gene: TRBJ1-2; CDR3aa: CASSIHYGYTF; CDR3nt: TGTGCCAGCAGCATCCACTATGGCTACACCTTC
d_gene: -; abundance: -; v_gene: TRBV2; j_gene: TRBJ2-7; CDR3aa: CASREARSSYEQYF; CDR3nt: TGTGCCAGCAGAGAGGCCAGATCCTCCTACGAGCAGTACTTC
d_gene: TRBD1; abundance: -; v_gene: TRBV19; j_gene: TRBJ2-1; CDR3aa: CASSGRDRGHNEQFF; CDR3nt: TGTGCCAGTAGTGGCCGGGACAGGGGCCACAATGAGCAGTTCTTC
d_gene: -; abundance: -; v_gene: TRBV20-1; j_gene: TRBJ1-5; CDR3aa: CSARRDSKQPQHF; CDR3nt: TGCAGTGCTAGAAGGGATAGCAAACAGCCCCAGCATTTT
d_gene: -; abundance: many; v_gene: TRBV2; j_gene: TRBJ1-5; CDR3aa: CASSVFGGGQYNQPQHF; CDR3nt: TGTGCCAGCAGTGTATTTGGAGGAGGGCAGTACAATCAGCCCCAGCATTTT
d_gene: -; abundance: -; v_gene: TRBV7-9; j_gene: TRBJ2-3; CDR3aa: CASSLEVPQYF; CDR3nt: TGTGCCAGCAGCTTAGAAGTTCCGCAGTATTTT
d_gene: -; abundance: -; v_gene: TRBV29-1; j_gene: TRBJ2-4; CDR3aa: CSVWGEDIQYF; CDR3nt: TGCAGCGTTTGGGGGGAGGACATTCAGTACTTC
d_gene: -; abundance: many; v_gene: TRBV5-1; j_gene: TRBJ2-2; CDR3aa: CASSLARGSTGELFF; CDR3nt: TGCGCCAGCAGCTTGGCTAGAGGTTCCACCGGGGAGCTGTTTTTT
d_gene: TRBD2; abundance: many; v_gene: TRBV11-1; j_gene: TRBJ2-1; CDR3aa: CASSFSGRNDEQFF; CDR3nt: TGTGCCAGCAGCTTTAGCGGGAGGAACGATGAGCAGTTCTTC
d_gene: TRBD2; abundance: -; v_gene: TRBV12-3/TRBV12-4; j_gene: TRBJ2-1; CDR3aa: CASSLGPGLAEAFYNEQFF; CDR3nt: TGTGCCAGCAGTTTAGGCCCCGGACTAGCAGAGGCTTTCTACAATGAGCAGTTCTTC
d_gene: TRBD2; abundance: -; v_gene: TRBV5-6; j_gene: TRBJ2-6; CDR3aa: CASSDGTSGGNVLTF; CDR3nt: TGTGCCAGCAGTGACGGGACTAGCGGGGGCAACGTCCTGACTTTC
d_gene: -; abundance: many; v_gene: TRBV5-1; j_gene: TRBJ1-1; CDR3aa: CASSLGTGKNTEAFF; CDR3nt: TGCGCCAGCAGCTTGGGTACAGGGAAGAACACTGAAGCTTTCTTT
d_gene: -; abundance: many; v_gene: TRBV5-1; j_gene: TRBJ1-5; CDR3aa: CASSLEGGNNQPQHF; CDR3nt: TGCGCCAGCAGCTTGGAAGGAGGAAACAATCAGCCCCAGCATTTT
d_gene: TRBD2; abundance: many; v_gene: TRBV9; j_gene: TRBJ2-3; CDR3aa: CASSVEGLAGGPLRDTQYF; CDR3nt: TGTGCCAGCAGCGTAGAGGGACTAGCGGGAGGGCCGTTGAGAGATACGCAGTATTTT
d_gene: -; abundance: many; v_gene: TRBV9; j_gene: TRBJ2-3; CDR3aa: CASSVDNTDTQYF; CDR3nt: TGTGCCAGCAGCGTCGACAACACAGATACGCAGTATTTT
d_gene: TRBD2; abundance: -; v_gene: TRBV7-8; j_gene: TRBJ2-5; CDR3aa: CTSSPGTSGSWGETQYF; CDR3nt: TGTACCAGCAGCCCCGGGACTAGCGGGAGCTGGGGAGAGACCCAGTACTTC
d_gene: -; abundance: many; v_gene: TRBV20-1; j_gene: TRBJ1-4; CDR3aa: CSARDGAEEKLFF; CDR3nt: TGCAGTGCTAGGGATGGGGCGGAAGAAAAACTGTTTTTT
d_gene: -; abundance: many; v_gene: TRBV4-1; j_gene: TRBJ2-5; CDR3aa: CASSQILYGGLQETQYF; CDR3nt: TGCGCCAGCAGCCAAATCTTGTACGGAGGACTCCAAGAGACCCAGTACTTC
d_gene: -; abundance: -; v_gene: TRBV7-3; j_gene: TRBJ2-1; CDR3aa: CASSQRWDEQFF; CDR3nt: TGTGCCAGCAGCCAGAGGTGGGATGAGCAGTTCTTC
d_gene: -; abundance: many; v_gene: TRBV19; j_gene: TRBJ2-2; CDR3aa: CASSNLANTGELFF; CDR3nt: TGTGCCAGTAGTAATCTCGCGAACACCGGGGAGCTGTTTTTT
d_gene: -; abundance: many; v_gene: TRBV24-1; j_gene: TRBJ2-1; CDR3aa: CATSDLGGEQFF; CDR3nt: TGTGCCACCAGTGATTTGGGTGGTGAGCAGTTCTTC
d_gene: TRBD1; abundance: -; v_gene: TRBV29-1; j_gene: TRBJ2-7; CDR3aa: CSVSSGTGGWYEQYF; CDR3nt: TGCAGCGTTTCCTCCGGGACAGGGGGCTGGTACGAGCAGTACTTC
d_gene: TRBD1; abundance: many; v_gene: TRBV11-3; j_gene: TRBJ2-7; CDR3aa: CASSLGQGITYEQYF; CDR3nt: TGTGCCAGCAGCTTGGGACAGGGGATAACCTACGAGCAGTACTTC
d_gene: -; abundance: -; v_gene: TRBV28; j_gene: TRBJ1-4; CDR3aa: CASSPPGGGAGEKLFF; CDR3nt: TGTGCCAGCAGTCCCCCAGGTGGAGGGGCGGGTGAAAAACTGTTTTTT
d_gene: TRBD1; abundance: few; v_gene: TRBV6-1; j_gene: TRBJ2-4; CDR3aa: CASSVLGTALAKNIQYF; CDR3nt: TGTGCCAGCAGTGTACTGGGGACAGCCTTAGCCAAAAACATTCAGTACTTC
d_gene: -; abundance: many; v_gene: TRBV3-1; j_gene: TRBJ2-7; CDR3aa: CASSQAGVRYEQYF; CDR3nt: TGTGCCAGCAGCCAAGCGGGAGTTCGGTACGAGCAGTACTTC
d_gene: TRBD2; abundance: many; v_gene: TRBV24-1; j_gene: TRBJ2-3; CDR3aa: CATSVASGRDTQYF; CDR3nt: TGTGCCACCAGTGTGGCTAGCGGGAGAGATACGCAGTATTTT
d_gene: -; abundance: many; v_gene: TRBV7-9; j_gene: TRBJ1-5; CDR3aa: CASSLVKGKDNQPQHF; CDR3nt: TGTGCCAGCAGCTTAGTCAAGGGAAAGGACAATCAGCCCCAGCATTTT
d_gene: -; abundance: -; v_gene: TRBV24-1; j_gene: TRBJ2-1; CDR3aa: CATSDLGRGVSPYNEQFF; CDR3nt: TGTGCCACCAGTGATTTAGGCAGGGGCGTTTCTCCCTACAATGAGCAGTTCTTC
d_gene: -; abundance: once; v_gene: TRBV24-1; j_gene: TRBJ2-3; CDR3aa: CATSDRHSLGDTQYF; CDR3nt: TGTGCCACCAGTGATCGGCACTCGCTAGGTGATACGCAGTATTTT
d_gene: -; abundance: -; v_gene: TRBV2; j_gene: TRBJ2-5; CDR3aa: CASSGDYTRETQYF; CDR3nt: TGTGCCAGCAGCGGAGATTATACGCGGGAGACCCAGTACTTC
d_gene: -; abundance: -; v_gene: TRBV12-3/TRBV12-4; j_gene: TRBJ2-1; CDR3aa: CASSPEKSNEQFF; CDR3nt: TGTGCCAGCAGCCCCGAGAAATCCAATGAGCAGTTCTTC
d_gene: -; abundance: -; v_gene: TRBV15; j_gene: TRBJ2-7; CDR3aa: CATSRGMGASYEQYF; CDR3nt: TGTGCCACCAGCAGGGGGATGGGGGCCTCCTACGAGCAGTACTTC